This T cell receptor beta chain was profiled in a study of spatial heterogeneity in lung cancer. Using its own MiXCR run on the 5' RACE reads, TCRdb lists one record per CDR3 protein. The sample contains several hundred distinct CDR3 sequences, 40% to 55% of which appear only once. Sample time point: sample taken at primary tumor resection. Tumor, nontumor lung or frozen PBMC supplied whole RNA that was sequenced unsorted. The CDR3 is 14 amino acids. The V and J ends lost 1 base and 0 bases respectively, with 4 bases between them. From germline, CDR1 is SGHTA and CDR2 FQGNSA. This clonotype turned up a few times. With the library built for alpha chains, this beta chain is off target and its frequency is not meaningful.

The genes are TRBV7-2 and TRBJ2-4; D is ambiguous. This clonotype was sampled from a female donor with early-stage non-small cell lung cancer. The sample consisted of PBMCs, taken at surgery. CDR3 loop: CASSLGLAKNIQYF. The CDR3 bases are TGTGCCAGCAGCTTAGGACTAGCCAAAAACATTCAGTACTTC.